This T cell receptor beta chain is from a study of blood T cell repertoires in COVID-19. Study-level information: COVID-19 samples from acute and convalescent phases originated in the United States, Italy and Spain. PBMCs, B-cell-depleted T cells, or T cells provided the cDNA or gDNA that made up the material.

Per the original methods: Using reference gene primer amplification, nucleated cell counts were estimated. The protocol was immunoSEQ multiplex PCR, while the TCRdb copy is restricted to in-frame clones and leaves out a portion. Clonal size and the V and J genes are those of that table, whereas D and trimming came from the DNA. The data hold some 370,000 clones, with around 90% observed a single time. This CDR3 contains 15 residues. Germline assignment: CDR1 KGHSH and CDR2 LQKENI. V was shortened by 6 bases and J by 9 bases, with 18 bases between the two germline ends. The sample consisted of peripheral blood. The sequence was obtained from a man aged 35 to 55 with acute or convalescent COVID-19. J is TRBJ1-6 and V is TRBV18, with D hard to call. CDR3 nucleotides: TGTGCCAGCTCCGGGTGGATGGGAGATCGTTCACCCCTCCACTTT. Amino acid sequence: CASSGWMGDRSPLHF.